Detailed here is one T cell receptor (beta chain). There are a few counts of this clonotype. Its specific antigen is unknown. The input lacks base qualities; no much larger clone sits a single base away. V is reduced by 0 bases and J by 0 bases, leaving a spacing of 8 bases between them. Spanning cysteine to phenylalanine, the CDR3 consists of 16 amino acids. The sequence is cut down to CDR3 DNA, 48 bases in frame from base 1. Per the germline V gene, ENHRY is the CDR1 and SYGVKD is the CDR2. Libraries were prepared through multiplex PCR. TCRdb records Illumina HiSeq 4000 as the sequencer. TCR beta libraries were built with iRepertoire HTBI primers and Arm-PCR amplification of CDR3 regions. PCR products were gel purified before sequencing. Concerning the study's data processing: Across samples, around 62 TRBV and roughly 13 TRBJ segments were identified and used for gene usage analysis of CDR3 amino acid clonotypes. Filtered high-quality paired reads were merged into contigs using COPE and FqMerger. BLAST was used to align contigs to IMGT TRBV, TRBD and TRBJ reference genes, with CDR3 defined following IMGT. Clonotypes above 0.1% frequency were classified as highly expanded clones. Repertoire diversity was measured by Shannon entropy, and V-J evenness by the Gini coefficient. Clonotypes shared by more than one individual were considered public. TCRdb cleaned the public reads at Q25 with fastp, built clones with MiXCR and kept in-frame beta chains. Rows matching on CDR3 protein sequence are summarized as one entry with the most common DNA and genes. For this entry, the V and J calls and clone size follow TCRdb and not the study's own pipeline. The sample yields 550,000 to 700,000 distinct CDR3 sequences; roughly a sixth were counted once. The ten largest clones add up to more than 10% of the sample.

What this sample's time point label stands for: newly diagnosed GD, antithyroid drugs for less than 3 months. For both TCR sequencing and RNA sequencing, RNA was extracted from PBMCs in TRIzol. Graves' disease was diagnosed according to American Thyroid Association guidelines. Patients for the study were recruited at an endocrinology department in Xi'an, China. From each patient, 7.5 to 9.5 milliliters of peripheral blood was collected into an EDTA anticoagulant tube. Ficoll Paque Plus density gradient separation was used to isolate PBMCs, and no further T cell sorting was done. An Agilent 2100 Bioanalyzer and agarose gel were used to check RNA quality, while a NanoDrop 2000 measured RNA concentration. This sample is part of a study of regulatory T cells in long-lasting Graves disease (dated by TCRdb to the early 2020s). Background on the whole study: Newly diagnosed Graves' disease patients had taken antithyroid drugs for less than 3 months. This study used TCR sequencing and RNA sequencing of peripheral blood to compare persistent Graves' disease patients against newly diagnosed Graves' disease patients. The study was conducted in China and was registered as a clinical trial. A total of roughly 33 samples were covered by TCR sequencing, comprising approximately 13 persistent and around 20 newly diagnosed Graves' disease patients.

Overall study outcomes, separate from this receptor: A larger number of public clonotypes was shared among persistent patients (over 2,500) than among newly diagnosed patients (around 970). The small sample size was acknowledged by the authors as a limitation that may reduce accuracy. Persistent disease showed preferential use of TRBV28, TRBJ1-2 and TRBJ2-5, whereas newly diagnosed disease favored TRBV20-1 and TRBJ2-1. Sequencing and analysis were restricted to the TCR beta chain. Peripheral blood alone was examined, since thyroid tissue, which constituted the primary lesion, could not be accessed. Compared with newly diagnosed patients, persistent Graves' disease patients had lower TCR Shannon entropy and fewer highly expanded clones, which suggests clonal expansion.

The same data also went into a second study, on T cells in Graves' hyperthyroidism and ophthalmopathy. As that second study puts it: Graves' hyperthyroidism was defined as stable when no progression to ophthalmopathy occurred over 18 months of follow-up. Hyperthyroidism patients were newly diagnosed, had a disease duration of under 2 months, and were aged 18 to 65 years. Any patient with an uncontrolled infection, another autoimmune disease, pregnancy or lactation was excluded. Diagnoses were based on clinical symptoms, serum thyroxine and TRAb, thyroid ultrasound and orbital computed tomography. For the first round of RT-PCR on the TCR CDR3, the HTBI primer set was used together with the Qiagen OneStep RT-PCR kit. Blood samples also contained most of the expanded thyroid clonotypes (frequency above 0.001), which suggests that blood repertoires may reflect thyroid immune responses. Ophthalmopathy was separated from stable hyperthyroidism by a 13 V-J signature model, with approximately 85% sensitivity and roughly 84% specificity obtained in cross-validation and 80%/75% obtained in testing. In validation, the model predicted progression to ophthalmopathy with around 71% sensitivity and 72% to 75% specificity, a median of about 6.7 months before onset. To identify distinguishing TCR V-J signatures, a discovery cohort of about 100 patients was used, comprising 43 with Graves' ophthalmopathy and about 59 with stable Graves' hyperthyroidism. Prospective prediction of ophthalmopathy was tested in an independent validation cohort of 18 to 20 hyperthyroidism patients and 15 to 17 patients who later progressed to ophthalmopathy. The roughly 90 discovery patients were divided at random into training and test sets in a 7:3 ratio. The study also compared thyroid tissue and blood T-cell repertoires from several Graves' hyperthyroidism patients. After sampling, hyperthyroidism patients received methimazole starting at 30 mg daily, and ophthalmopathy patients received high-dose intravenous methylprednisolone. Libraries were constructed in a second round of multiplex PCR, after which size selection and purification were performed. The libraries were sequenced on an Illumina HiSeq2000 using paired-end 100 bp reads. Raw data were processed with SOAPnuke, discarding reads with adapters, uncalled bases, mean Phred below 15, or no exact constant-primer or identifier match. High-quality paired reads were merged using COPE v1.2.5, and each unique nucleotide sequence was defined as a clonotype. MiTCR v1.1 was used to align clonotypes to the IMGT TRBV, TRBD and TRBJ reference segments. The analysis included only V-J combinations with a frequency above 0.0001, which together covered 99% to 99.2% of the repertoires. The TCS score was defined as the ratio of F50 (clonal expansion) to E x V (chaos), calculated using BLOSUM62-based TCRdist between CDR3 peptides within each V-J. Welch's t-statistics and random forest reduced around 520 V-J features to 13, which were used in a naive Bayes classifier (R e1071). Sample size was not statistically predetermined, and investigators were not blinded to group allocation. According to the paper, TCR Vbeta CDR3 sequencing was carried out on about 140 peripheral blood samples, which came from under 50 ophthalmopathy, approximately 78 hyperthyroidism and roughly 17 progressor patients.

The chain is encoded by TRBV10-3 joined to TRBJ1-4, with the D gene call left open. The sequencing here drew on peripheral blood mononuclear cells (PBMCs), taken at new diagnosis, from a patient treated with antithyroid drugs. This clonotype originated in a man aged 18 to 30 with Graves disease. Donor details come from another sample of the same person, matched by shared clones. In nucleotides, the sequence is TGTGCCATCAGTGAGTCCCAGAGTGCAACTAATGAAAAACTGTTTTTT. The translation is CAISESQSATNEKLFF.